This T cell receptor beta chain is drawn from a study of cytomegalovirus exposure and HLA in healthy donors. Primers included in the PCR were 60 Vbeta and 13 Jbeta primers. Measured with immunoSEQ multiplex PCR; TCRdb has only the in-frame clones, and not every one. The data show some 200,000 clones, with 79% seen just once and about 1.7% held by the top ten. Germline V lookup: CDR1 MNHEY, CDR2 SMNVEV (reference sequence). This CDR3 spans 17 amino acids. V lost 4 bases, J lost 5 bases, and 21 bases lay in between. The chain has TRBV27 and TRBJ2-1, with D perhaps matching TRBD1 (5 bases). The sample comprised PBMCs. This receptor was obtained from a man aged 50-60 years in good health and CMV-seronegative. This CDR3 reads CASSSYRGQGFDNEQFF. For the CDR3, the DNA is TGTGCCAGCAGTTCTTATCGAGGCCAGGGTTTCGACAATGAGCAGTTCTTC.